This is a list of T cell receptor beta chains from one sample in a study of blood T cells in healthy people across ages. TCRdb fed the 5' RACE reads into MiXCR, producing one record per CDR3 protein. This table holds about 1,600,000 distinct CDR3 sequences, roughly 40% found once. Sequencing was carried out using blood. The receptors shown here come from a woman aged 18-30 years in good health. CDR3s include the opening cysteine and the closing phenylalanine or tryptophan. Each record gives: V gene, J gene, D gene, clone size, CDR3 protein, CDR3 DNA. The D gene is left open where the match is weak. A row's size may be missing; if present it is once, few, many or a size class.

TRBV27	TRBJ2-3	.	few	CASSPQHFGTQYF	TGTGCCAGCAGTCCACAGCACTTCGGGACCCAGTATTTT
TRBV20-1	TRBJ1-6	TRBD1	.	CSARTRQGTHSPLHF	TGCAGTGCTAGAACGCGACAGGGGACGCATTCACCCCTCCACTTT
TRBV11-2	TRBJ2-4	.	.	CASSLDSIQYF	TGTGCCAGCAGCTTAGATAGCATTCAGTACTTC
TRBV12-3/TRBV12-4	TRBJ2-5	TRBD2	.	CASSSEVLAGGWEYF	TGTGCCAGCAGTTCTGAGGTGCTAGCGGGAGGGTGGGAGTACTTC
TRBV20-1	TRBJ1-1	.	.	CSARGDTYTEAFF	TGCAGTGCTAGAGGGGACACTTACACTGAAGCTTTCTTT
TRBV20-1	TRBJ2-3	.	.	CSPTGDTQYF	TGCAGTCCAACGGGGGATACGCAGTATTTT
TRBV12-3/TRBV12-4	TRBJ2-7	.	many	CASSYKEAHYDGQYF	TGTGCCAGCAGTTATAAAGAGGCACACTACGATGGGCAGTACTTC
TRBV18	TRBJ1-2	.	once	CASSPAGHSQLGTYGYTF	TGTGCCAGCTCACCAGCTGGACACTCGCAGTTGGGAACCTATGGCTACACCTTC
TRBV10-2	TRBJ2-7	TRBD2	.	CASYGILAGVYEQYF	TGCGCCAGCTATGGGATACTAGCGGGAGTATACGAGCAGTACTTC
TRBV27	TRBJ2-3	.	.	CAGSSQGPDTQYF	TGTGCCGGCAGCTCTCAGGGGCCAGATACGCAGTATTTT
TRBV29-1	TRBJ1-2	TRBD1	few	CSVERTGKNGYTF	TGCAGCGTTGAACGGACAGGAAAAAATGGCTACACCTTC
TRBV5-1	TRBJ2-7	.	.	CASSSQKEASEQYF	TGCGCCAGCAGCTCGCAGAAGGAGGCCTCCGAGCAGTACTTC
TRBV3-1	TRBJ2-4	TRBD1	.	CASSQDPGTGEKEYF	TGTGCCAGCAGCCAAGACCCCGGGACAGGCGAAAAGGAGTACTTC
TRBV10-3	TRBJ1-1	TRBD1	.	CAISEGTGTGTEAFF	TGTGCCATCAGTGAAGGGACAGGGACCGGAACTGAAGCTTTCTTT
TRBV5-5	TRBJ2-7	TRBD1	few	CASSLGTDSYEQYF	TGTGCCAGCAGTTTGGGGACAGATTCCTACGAGCAGTACTTC
TRBV3-1	TRBJ2-5	TRBD2	.	CASSSTSVSVQETQYF	TGTGCCAGCAGCTCGACTAGCGTGAGCGTCCAAGAGACCCAGTACTTC
TRBV14	TRBJ2-7	.	.	CASSQEGRRSYEQYF	TGTGCCAGCAGCCAAGAAGGACGCCGGTCCTACGAGCAGTACTTC
TRBV15	TRBJ2-1	TRBD1	.	CATRHIRTGKSSYNEQFF	TGTGCCACCAGACACATACGGACAGGGAAGAGCTCCTACAATGAGCAGTTCTTC
TRBV10-3	TRBJ2-7	TRBD2	.	CAIRGVAGAKYNEQYF	TGTGCCATCAGGGGGGTAGCGGGGGCCAAATACAATGAGCAGTACTTC
TRBV5-1	TRBJ2-7	TRBD1	.	CASSPGQGVRFYEQYF	TGCGCCAGCAGCCCAGGACAGGGGGTCCGATTTTACGAGCAGTACTTC
TRBV19	TRBJ1-6	.	.	CASTQGSAPLHF	TGTGCCAGTACCCAGGGATCTGCTCCCCTCCACTTT
TRBV6-2/TRBV6-3	TRBJ2-7	TRBD2	.	CASSVQLAGLEQYF	TGTGCCAGCAGTGTTCAACTAGCGGGATTGGAGCAGTACTTC
TRBV6-2/TRBV6-3	TRBJ2-6	TRBD1	few	CASRPDRVLAGANVLTF	TGTGCCAGCAGACCCGACAGGGTTCTTGCTGGGGCCAACGTCCTGACTTTC
TRBV29-1	TRBJ2-5	TRBD2	many	CSVSSGLAEETQYF	TGCAGCGTTTCCAGCGGACTAGCTGAAGAGACCCAGTACTTC
TRBV5-1	TRBJ2-5	.	.	CASSPGNLRETQYF	TGCGCCAGCAGCCCTGGCAACCTCCGAGAGACCCAGTACTTC
TRBV12-3/TRBV12-4	TRBJ2-7	.	.	CASSLVVVPTYEQYF	TGTGCCAGCAGTTTAGTAGTCGTTCCTACCTACGAGCAGTACTTC
TRBV12-3/TRBV12-4	TRBJ2-4	TRBD2	once	CASSFVAGGLAKNIQYF	TGTGCCAGCAGTTTTGTAGCGGGGGGTCTAGCCAAAAACATTCAGTACTTC
TRBV7-8	TRBJ2-3	TRBD1	.	CASSRDRVRTDTQYF	TGTGCCAGCAGCCGGGACAGGGTTCGCACAGATACGCAGTATTTT
TRBV3-1	TRBJ2-7	.	few	CASSHVDEQYF	TGTGCCAGCAGCCACGTGGACGAGCAGTACTTC
TRBV6-2/TRBV6-3	TRBJ2-1	.	.	CASSYAGGYSSREQFF	TGTGCCAGCAGTTACGCTGGGGGCTATTCTTCTCGTGAGCAGTTCTTC
TRBV20-1	TRBJ1-2	.	once	CSARWQSTYGYTF	TGCAGTGCCCGGTGGCAGAGCACCTATGGCTACACCTTC
TRBV9	TRBJ2-3	.	.	CASSLNPAASTDTQYF	TGTGCCAGCAGCCTCAACCCAGCGGCTAGCACAGATACGCAGTATTTT
TRBV20-1	TRBJ1-1	TRBD1	.	CSARDGTGRGTEAFF	TGCAGTGCTAGAGACGGGACAGGGAGAGGCACTGAAGCTTTCTTT
TRBV12-3/TRBV12-4	TRBJ2-7	.	.	CASSCLAGAWNEQYF	TGTGCCAGCAGTTGTTTGGCAGGGGCATGGAACGAGCAGTACTTC
TRBV7-9	TRBJ2-1	.	.	CVSSLVIHHEQFF	TGTGTCAGCAGCTTAGTAATACACCATGAGCAGTTCTTC